This T cell receptor beta chain was captured by sequencing in a study of cytotoxic CD8 clonotypes in ibrutinib-treated CLL. Study at large: Mean values per sample were a few hundred thousand productive templates and around 96,000 productive rearrangements.

Study-wide points: Whereas clonality rose at ibrutinib response, it declined toward baseline at progression.

The table came from immunoSEQ multiplex PCR; TCRdb's copy has only in-frame clones and leaves some out. The table includes approximately 45,000 clones, roughly 76% detected once. This clone was recorded a few times. Its antigen is unknown. CDR3 size: 16 residues. V was clipped by 2 bases and J by 5 bases; unmatched bases: 7. Germline loops: CDR1 SGHVS, CDR2 FQNEAQ. This receptor was taken from a human donor with chronic lymphocytic leukemia. The sequencing here drew on PBMCs, taken after 12 months of ibrutinib treatment. The chain recombines TRBV7-8 with TRBJ2-1; 9 bases are shared with TRBD2. The CDR3 region has the DNA TGTGCCAGCAGCTTATTGGGCGGGGGGGCCGACAATGAGCAGTTCTTC. Translation: CASSLLGGGADNEQFF.